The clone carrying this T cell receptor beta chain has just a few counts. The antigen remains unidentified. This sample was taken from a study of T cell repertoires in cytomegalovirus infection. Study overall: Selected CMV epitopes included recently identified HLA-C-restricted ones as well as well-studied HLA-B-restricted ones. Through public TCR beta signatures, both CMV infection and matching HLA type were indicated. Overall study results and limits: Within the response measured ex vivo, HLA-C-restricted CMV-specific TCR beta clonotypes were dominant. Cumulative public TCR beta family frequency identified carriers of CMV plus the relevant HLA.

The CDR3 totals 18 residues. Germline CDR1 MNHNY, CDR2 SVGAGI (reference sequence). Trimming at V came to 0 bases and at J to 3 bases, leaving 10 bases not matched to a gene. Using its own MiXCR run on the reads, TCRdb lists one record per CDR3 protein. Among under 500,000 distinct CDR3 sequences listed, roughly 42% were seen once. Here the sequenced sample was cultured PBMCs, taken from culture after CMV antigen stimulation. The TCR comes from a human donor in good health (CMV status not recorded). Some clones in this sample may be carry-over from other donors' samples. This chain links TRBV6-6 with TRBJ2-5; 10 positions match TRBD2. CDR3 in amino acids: CASSYSPQGSGGEETQYF. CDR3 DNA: TGTGCCAGCAGTTACTCGCCCCAGGGGAGCGGGGGGGAAGAGACCCAGTACTTC.